Each of the 31 T cell receptor beta chains below was sequenced from the same sample in a study of tumor and adjacent non-tumor tissue in lung cancer. No cell sorting was done before RNA was extracted from the tissue. TCRbeta libraries were built with three rounds of nested PCR, modified from ARM-PCR. Each CDR3 protein is one row after TCRdb ran MiXCR on the multiplex PCR reads. The sample includes roughly 76,000 distinct CDR3 sequences, around 70% of them seen just once. Input material: lung tumor tissue. Receptors originate from a woman in her 70s with non-small cell lung cancer.

With respect to this clonotype: A read error may account for a junction end that differs from germline. The J gene is TRBJ2-3, the V gene TRBV6-1; 9 nucleotides align to TRBD1. CDR1 and CDR2 (germline): MNHNS, SASEGT. This CDR3 spans 15 amino acids. Written as DNA, the CDR3 is TGTGCCAGCAGTCCCGGGACAGGGAGCCCAGATACGCGGTATTTT. Translating it yields CASSPGTGSPDTRYF.

This clonotype turned up a few times. The chain has TRBV16 and TRBJ2-7; no firm D call. This CDR3 spans 14 amino acids. Trimming shortened V by 3 bases and J by 3 bases, and 12 bases separated the two germline ends. CDR1 is KGHSY and CDR2 is FQNENV in the germline V gene. CDR3 loop: CASSQSLVGYEQYF. CDR3 coding DNA: TGTGCCAGCAGCCAGAGTTTGGTGGGCTACGAGCAGTACTTC.

This clonotype was detected once. One end of the junction is discordant with germline, which a read error may explain. The chain is built from TRBV11-2 and TRBJ1-1; a weak D match, TRBD1 (5 bases). CDR3 length: 16 amino acids. Germline V lookup: CDR1 SGHAT, CDR2 FQNNGV. CDR3 sequence: CANSSYALGQQREAFF. CDR3 nucleotide sequence: TGTGCCAACAGCTCATACGCATTGGGGCAGCAACGGGAAGCTTTCTTT. Based on the CDR3 plus reference TRBV11-2 and TRBJ1-1, the full variable domain is EAGVAQSPRYKIIEKRQSVAFWCNPISGHATLYWYQQILGQGPKLLIQFQNNGVVDDSQLPKDRFSAERLKGVDSTLKIQPAKLEDSAVYLCANSSYALGQQREAFFGQGTRLTVV.

Ten or more counts support this clonotype. Because it lacks the conserved phenylalanine or tryptophan at the end, this CDR3 is likely a read error. The chain joins TRBV12-3 or TRBV12-4 to TRBJ1-1; D remains ambiguous. The germline V and J ends were trimmed by 8 bases and 11 bases, with 21 bases remaining between them. This CDR3 contains 13 residues. CDR3 amino acids: CASRSYIGEKAFL. Here the CDR3 DNA reads TGTGCCAGCCGTTCTTATATAGGCGAGAAGGCTTTCCTT.

Concerning this clonotype: One base away lies a much larger clone, so this may be a sequencing read error. This chain connects TRBV30 to TRBJ2-2; D gene ambiguous. CDR1 and CDR2 (germline): GTSNPN, SVGIG (reference sequence). Trimming cost V 0 bases and J 3 bases, with 11 bases left between them. The CDR3 consists of 15 residues. The CDR3 bases are TGTGCCTGGAGTGTGACTCATCGGTACACCGGGGAGCTGTTTTTT. The encoded protein is CAWSVTHRYTGELFF. Filled out from reference TRBV30 and TRBJ2-2, the complete variable domain reads SQTIHQWPATLVQPVGSPLSLECTVEGTSNPNLYWYRQAAGRGLQLLFYSVGIGQISSEVPQNLSASRPQDRQFILSSKKLLLSDSGFYLCAWSVTHRYTGELFFGEGSRLTVL.

Worth noting for this clonotype: Mismatch with germline at one junction end may stem from a read error. The V and J genes are TRBV5-6 and TRBJ2-7; TRBD1 might be the D (6 bases). The length of the CDR3 is 15 residues. The germline V gene encodes CDR1 SGHDT and CDR2 YYEEEE. The CDR3 loop reads CTSSFGDRPSYEQYF. CDR3 nucleotides: TGTACCAGCAGCTTCGGAGACAGGCCCTCCTACGAGCAGTACTTC.

This clonotype has at least ten counts. This may arise from a read error, as a much more abundant clone is one base away. CDR3 in amino acids: CASSRGTSGTGEQYF. The CDR3 DNA is TGCGCCAGCAGCCGGGGGACTAGCGGGACTGGGGAGCAGTACTTC. The V and J genes are TRBV10-2 and TRBJ2-7; 13 nucleotides match TRBD2. Germline V CDR1 and CDR2: WSHSY, SAAADI. The CDR3 sequence is 15 residues long. V shed 6 bases and J 7 bases; nucleotides not matched to a gene: 9.

Notes on this clonotype: Its ends do not fully match the called genes, so a read error is possible. V is TRBV10-3 and J is TRBJ2-4, with a weak D call TRBD1 (6 bases). CDR3 length: 16 amino acids. CDR1 ENHRY and CDR2 SYGVKD come from the germline V gene. CDR3 coding DNA: TGTCCCATCAGTGATCAGGACAGTCTAGCCAAAAACATTCAGTACTTC. Protein sequence: CPISDQDSLAKNIQYF.

In its sample, this clonotype ranks as medium-sized. V and J are TRBV12-3 or TRBV12-4 and TRBJ2-1; no clear D gene. This CDR3 is built from 12 residues. V was cut by 5 bases and J by 9 bases, with 11 bases left in between. For the CDR3, the DNA is TGTGCCAGCAGTCCGCTTTCGGGTGAGCAGTTCTTC. This gives the protein CASSPLSGEQFF.

A word on this clonotype: This may come from a read error, since a much larger clone is one base off. This chain connects TRBV28 to TRBJ2-7, with 8 bases aligning to TRBD1. V dropped 4 bases and J dropped 6; count of bases not matched to a gene: 14. In germline, CDR1 is MDHEN, CDR2 SYDVKM. The length of the CDR3 is 16 residues. CDR3 nucleotide sequence: TGTGCCAGCAGTTACGACAGGGGAAAAAGGCGGGGCGAGCAGTACTTC. Amino acid sequence: CASSYDRGKRRGEQYF.

On this clonotype itself: One base away lies a much larger clone, so this may be a sequencing read error. This chain uses TRBV7-8 with TRBJ2-3; the match to TRBD2 covers 8 bases. Germline V CDR1 and CDR2: SGHVS, FQNEAQ. CDR3 length: 15 residues. The ends lost 8 bases at V and 1 base at J; junction bases unmatched: 8. CDR3 region: CASEPGGVCTDTQYF. For the CDR3, the DNA is TGTGCCAGCGAACCGGGGGGGGTTTGCACAGATACGCAGTATTTT.

This clonotype was found a few times. A clone one base away is much larger, so this may be a read error. The V gene is TRBV29-1, the J gene TRBJ2-3, with D perhaps matching TRBD1 (5 bases). Germline V gives CDR1 SQVTM, CDR2 ANQGSEA. The CDR3 is 12 amino acids. The CDR3 loop is CSVKGSTDMQYF. As DNA, the CDR3 is TGCAGCGTAAAGGGGTCCACAGATATGCAGTATTTT.

Notes on this clonotype: The junction and the germline gene differ at one end; a read error may be behind it. This sequence joins TRBV4-1 and TRBJ1-2; 7 nucleotides agree with TRBD1. There are 15 residues in the CDR3. Germline-derived CDR1 and CDR2 are MGHRA and YSYEKL. The CDR3 loop reads CASSQVIQGPGGYTF. DNA of the CDR3: TGCGCCAGTAGCCAAGTTATACAGGGGCCGGGGGGCTACACCTTC.

Points on this clonotype: The junction departs from germline at one end; a sequencing error may be responsible. This chain joins TRBV11-1 and TRBJ2-7; D is possibly TRBD2 (5 bases). The CDR3 runs 16 residues. Germline V gene sequence: CDR1 SGHAT, CDR2 FQDESV (reference sequence). The CDR3 DNA reads TGTGCCAGCAGCTTATCCCGCCGGAGGACGACCTACGGGCAGTACTTC. This gives the protein CASSLSRRRTTYGQYF.

This chain uses TRBV15 with TRBJ2-7; tentative D call: TRBD2 (6 bases). The CDR3 is 15 amino acids. Germline V lookup: CDR1 LNHNV, CDR2 YYDKDF (reference sequence). Trimming took off 1 base at V and 7 bases at J, with 17 bases between the two ends. CDR3 sequence (DNA): TGTGCCACCAGCAGAGGTGCGGGAACACCTCGAGAGCAGTACTTC. Translating gives CATSRGAGTPREQYF.

To note about this clonotype: This may be a read error, as it is one base from a much larger clone. The CDR3 DNA is TGTGCCATCAGTCAGGGGGCTTCGGAGACCCACTACTTC. As protein: CAISQGASETHYF. The chain has TRBV10-3 and TRBJ2-5; 8 nucleotides agree with TRBD1. CDR1 is ENHRY, CDR2 SYGVKD, per germline. The CDR3 has 13 amino acids.

V gene TRBV11-1 combines with J gene TRBJ1-2; D not certain. Looked up from germline, CDR1 is SGHAT and CDR2 is FQDESV (reference sequence). The CDR3 consists of 13 residues. The V gene lost 8 bases and the J gene lost 2 bases, with 12 bases spanning the gap. CDR3 DNA: TGTGCCAGCCCCGGGATAGCGAACTATGGCTACACCTTC. It specifies CASPGIANYGYTF.

The chain is built from TRBV7-8 and TRBJ2-3, with TRBD2 matching 8 bases. Germline V CDR1 and CDR2: SGHVS, FQNEAQ. The CDR3 runs to 15 residues. CDR3 nucleotides: TGTGTCAGTAGCGTAAGCGGGAGCCGCACAGATACGCAGTATTTT. Translated: CVSSVSGSRTDTQYF.

On this clonotype: The junction differs from germline at one of its ends, possibly a read error. V is TRBV5-1 and J is TRBJ2-1, with D possibly matching TRBD1 (6 bases). The CDR3 totals 14 residues. The germline gives CDR1 SGHRS, CDR2 YFSETQ. This CDR3 is CGSSLVPGGDEQLF. In DNA form, the CDR3 reads TGCGGCAGCAGCTTGGTACCTGGGGGCGATGAGCAGCTCTTC.

The rearrangement uses TRBV7-9 and TRBJ1-1, with D hard to call. The CDR3 loop spans 13 amino acids. CDR1 and CDR2 (germline): SEHNR, FQNEAQ (reference sequence). Between the trimmed V and J ends, which lost 5 bases and 3 bases, there was a span of 10 bases. CDR3 DNA sequence: TGTGCCAGCAGCCTCGAACGAGACACTGAAGCTTTCTTT. Translation: CASSLERDTEAFF. The variable domain in full, with the rest retrieved from reference TRBV7-9 and TRBJ1-1, is DTGVSQNPRHKITKRGQNVTFRCDPISEHNRLYWYRQTLGQGPEFLTYFQNEAQLEKSRLLSDRFSAERPKGSFSTLEIQRTEQGDSAMYLCASSLERDTEAFFGQGTRLTVV.

This clonotype was seen a single time. The chain carries TRBV29-1 and TRBJ2-7; D remains ambiguous. The CDR3 totals 14 residues. V was cut by 6 bases and J by 0 bases, with 15 bases left in between. Germline CDR1 and CDR2: SQVTM and ANQGSEA. In nucleotides, the CDR3 is TGCAGCGTGACCATTCTGCGTAGCTCCTACGAGCAGTACTTC. Amino acids: CSVTILRSSYEQYF.

About this clonotype: Relative to the germline gene, one junction end is altered; a read error may explain this. The chain combines TRBV29-1 with TRBJ2-1; 7 bases are a match to TRBD2. This CDR3 region has 15 residues. The germline V gene encodes CDR1 SQVTM and CDR2 ANQGSEA. Written as DNA, the CDR3 is TGCAGCGTTCAAGATTGGCTAGCGGACGACAATGAGCAGTTCTTC. Encoded protein: CSVQDWLADDNEQFF.

Note on this clonotype: A much bigger clone sits one base away, suggesting this may be a read error. The chain's CDR3 is CASNHRGDIPVRHEQYF. In DNA, the CDR3 is TGTGCCAGCAACCATCGTGGCGATATCCCCGTTCGCCACGAGCAGTACTTC. The chain combines TRBV28 with TRBJ2-7; no definite D call. Germline-derived CDR1 and CDR2 are MDHEN and SYDVKM. V was shortened by 7 bases and J by 5 bases, with 27 bases between the two germline ends. CDR3 length equals 17 residues.

Worth noting for this clonotype: A read error is possible here, since a much larger clone lies one base away. The chain carries TRBV20-1 and TRBJ2-7; 7 bases agree with TRBD1. The CDR3 has 14 residues. Germline CDR1 and CDR2: DFQATT and SNEGSKA (reference sequence). Losses at the gene ends were 4 bases for V and 6 bases for J; bases not matched to a gene: 12. Here the CDR3 reads CSAKPPYRTGEQYV. DNA of the CDR3: TGCAGTGCTAAACCCCCGTACAGGACAGGCGAGCAGTACGTC.

Turning to this clonotype: One junction end disagrees with the germline gene, perhaps due to a read error. CDR3 sequence reads: CASSLVAGTGELFF. Written as DNA, the CDR3 is TGCGCCAGTAGCTTGGTAGCGGGCACCGGGGAGCTGTTTTTT. This chain connects TRBV5-1 to TRBJ2-2, with 7 nucleotides matching TRBD2. The length of the CDR3 is 14 residues. Germline V gives CDR1 SGHRS, CDR2 YFSETQ. The entire variable domain, with the rest obtained from reference TRBV5-1 and TRBJ2-2, is as follows: KAGVTQTPRYLIKTRGQQVTLSCSPISGHRSVSWYQQTPGQGLQFLFEYFSETQRNKGNFPGRFSGRQFSNSRSEMNVSTLELGDSALYLCASSLVAGTGELFFGEGSRLTVL.

The gene calls are TRBV6-5 and TRBJ2-3; D remains ambiguous. V was clipped by 6 bases and J by 2 bases, with 15 bases between them. CDR3 length equals 15 residues. Germline assignment: CDR1 MNHEY and CDR2 SVGAGI. The CDR3 DNA reads as TGTGCCAGCAGATACACGTCTATGAACACAGATACGCAGTATTTT. It translates to CASRYTSMNTDTQYF.

This clonotype appeared a single time. A read error is possible here, since a much larger clone lies one base away. This chain connects TRBV20-1 to TRBJ1-1; TRBD1 agrees at 7 bases. CDR3 length: 13 residues. CDR1 is DFQATT and CDR2 is SNEGSKA in the germline V gene (reference sequence). The CDR3 coding sequence is TGCCGAATCAGACAGGGATTGCTCACTGAAGCTTTCTTT. Protein product: CRIRQGLLTEAFF.

Turning to this clonotype: The junction differs from germline at one of its ends, possibly a read error. The CDR3 bases are TGCAGCAGCCATATAGCGGGACGAAGAACAGATACACAGTATTTT. As protein: CSSHIAGRRTDTQYF. The chain is built from TRBV29-1 and TRBJ2-3; 8 nucleotides align to TRBD2. The CDR3 covers 15 residues. Per germline, CDR1 SQVTM and CDR2 ANQGSEA.

To note about this clonotype: The junction departs from the called germline gene at one end, perhaps through a read error. V gene TRBV5-1 combines with J gene TRBJ2-7, with D possibly called TRBD1 or TRBD2 (5 bases each). This CDR3 spans 14 amino acids. Germline V lookup: CDR1 SGHRS, CDR2 YFSETQ. The CDR3 is CASSPGAGHYDQYF. CDR3 coding DNA: TGCGCCAGCAGCCCCGGGGCAGGGCACTACGACCAGTACTTC.

The gene calls are TRBV10-2 and TRBJ2-7; TRBD2 matches 7 bases. Germline V gene sequence: CDR1 WSHSY, CDR2 SAAADI. V was pared by 6 bases and J by 4 bases, with 9 bases of the junction left unmatched. CDR3 length equals 14 residues. The CDR3 DNA follows: TGCGCCAGCAGGGGCCAGCGGGAAACATACGAGCAGTACTTC. It codes for CASRGQRETYEQYF.

There are a few counts of this clonotype. A read error may explain this, as a much larger clone is one base away. The genes are TRBV28 and TRBJ2-1; TRBD2 agrees at 8 bases. The CDR3 sequence is 10 residues long. CDR1 is MDHEN and CDR2 is SYDVKM in the germline V gene. CDR3: CVAGHSEQFF. The CDR3 nucleotides are TGTGTAGCGGGGCACAGTGAGCAGTTCTTC.